This T cell receptor beta chain derives from a study of OX40 agonist ivuxolimab in advanced cancers. Study outcomes and limitations: Antigen specificity remained undetermined for the expanded peripheral T cells.

About this clone: Its specificity is unknown.

Sequenced by immunoSEQ multiplex PCR; TCRdb stores in-frame clones only, minus some. The table has tens of thousands of clones, under 85% seen once. CDR3 size: 17 residues. The ends lost 1 base at V and 4 bases at J; junction bases unmatched: 5. CDR1 SGHTA and CDR2 FQGNSA come from the germline V gene. The sequence was obtained from an adult with an advanced solid tumor such as melanoma, head and neck, liver or kidney cancer. The rearrangement uses TRBV7-2 and TRBJ2-5; 14 positions agree with TRBD2. Specimen: CD4+ or CD8+ T cells sorted from blood, collected in a trial of the OX40 agonist ivuxolimab. CDR3 sequence reads: CASSLGLAGGGRETQYF. The CDR3 DNA reads TGTGCCAGCAGCTTAGGACTAGCGGGAGGGGGTAGAGAGACCCAGTACTTC.